Below, one T cell receptor (beta chain) is given with its context. Its recognized antigen is unknown. No base quality information exists; no much larger clone differs at one position. The data stem from a study of response to subunit inactivated influenza vaccine listed by TCRdb under 2018. Broadly, across the study: Deep quantitative profiling of the T cell receptor repertoire was used in the study to follow responses to a trivalent subunit inactivated influenza vaccine.

Including cysteine and phenylalanine, the CDR3 has 14 amino acids. The retained sequence is limited to the CDR3, 42 bases, with the frame set at the first base. Reading the germline V gene (reference sequence) gives CDR1 PRHDT and CDR2 FYEKMQ. Between the V and J ends, shortened by 5 bases and 5 bases respectively, the junction contains 15 bases. The paper's findings and limits, for the study overall: It was suggested by the authors that each seasonal influenza vaccination may recruit only a limited number of new T cells.

The method was RT-PCR. Sequencer: Illumina HiSeq 2500. TCRdb reanalyzed the raw reads on its own, using fastp at Q25 for trimming and MiXCR for clone calling, and kept in-frame beta chains. Every entry covers one CDR3 protein and lists the most common genes and DNA from its rows. The sample yields over 150,000 distinct CDR3 sequences; around 15% were counted once. Roughly 25% of the sample is held by the ten biggest clonotypes. This receptor was identified in a man between 45 and 60 years old who received an inactivated influenza vaccine. Donor details come from another sample of the same person, matched by shared clones. The chain couples TRBV13 to TRBJ2-5; TRBD2 is possibly the D segment (5 matching bases). This specimen was CD8+ T cells sorted from PBMCs, taken around 5 days after vaccination. This receptor has the CDR3 CASSTRVGAETQYF. The DNA sequence is given as TGTGCCAGCAGCACCCGGGTGGGAGCGGAGACCCAGTACTTC.